These T cell receptor beta chains were read from a single sample in a study of blood T cell repertoires in COVID-19. Profiled with immunoSEQ multiplex PCR; TCRdb holds only in-frame clones, not every one. The data contain some 90,000 clones, 89% of them singletons. The source material was peripheral blood. All receptors derive from a woman older than 75 with active COVID-19. CDR3s include the opening cysteine and the closing phenylalanine or tryptophan. Part of the rows lack a size; the others show once, few, many or a class for expanded clones.

TRBV10-3	NA	TRBJ2-7	CAISGRVPASYEQYF
TRBV30	NA	TRBJ2-7	CAWRYSRPGSGEQYF
TRBV2	once	TRBJ2-6	CASSAPLAGTSGANVLTF
TRBV15	NA	TRBJ2-1	CATARGTGDNEQFF
TRBV7-8	NA	TRBJ1-2	CASSLVPRGLQAGYTF
TRBV25-1	NA	TRBJ2-1	CASSASGRLNEQFF
TRBV19	NA	TRBJ2-1	CASTLRAALSSYNEQFF
TRBV13	NA	TRBJ2-3	CASSSGLAGGPTDTQYF
TRBV5-6	once	TRBJ1-4	CASRLAGSEKLFF
TRBV5-1	NA	TRBJ2-1	CASYRTSASYNEQFF
TRBV7-8	NA	TRBJ1-3	CASSSGRDSGNTIYF
TRBV9	NA	TRBJ1-3	CASSAGGGEYGNTIYF
TRBV7-2	once	TRBJ2-3	CASSLGLATDTQYF
TRBV4-3	NA	TRBJ2-4	CASSVGPEGAQYF
TRBV19	once	TRBJ1-4	CASSVPPGWEKLFF
TRBV27	NA	TRBJ2-5	CASSSPIGTGQETQYF
TRBV5-1	NA	TRBJ2-4	CASSLVGSGRITDIQYF